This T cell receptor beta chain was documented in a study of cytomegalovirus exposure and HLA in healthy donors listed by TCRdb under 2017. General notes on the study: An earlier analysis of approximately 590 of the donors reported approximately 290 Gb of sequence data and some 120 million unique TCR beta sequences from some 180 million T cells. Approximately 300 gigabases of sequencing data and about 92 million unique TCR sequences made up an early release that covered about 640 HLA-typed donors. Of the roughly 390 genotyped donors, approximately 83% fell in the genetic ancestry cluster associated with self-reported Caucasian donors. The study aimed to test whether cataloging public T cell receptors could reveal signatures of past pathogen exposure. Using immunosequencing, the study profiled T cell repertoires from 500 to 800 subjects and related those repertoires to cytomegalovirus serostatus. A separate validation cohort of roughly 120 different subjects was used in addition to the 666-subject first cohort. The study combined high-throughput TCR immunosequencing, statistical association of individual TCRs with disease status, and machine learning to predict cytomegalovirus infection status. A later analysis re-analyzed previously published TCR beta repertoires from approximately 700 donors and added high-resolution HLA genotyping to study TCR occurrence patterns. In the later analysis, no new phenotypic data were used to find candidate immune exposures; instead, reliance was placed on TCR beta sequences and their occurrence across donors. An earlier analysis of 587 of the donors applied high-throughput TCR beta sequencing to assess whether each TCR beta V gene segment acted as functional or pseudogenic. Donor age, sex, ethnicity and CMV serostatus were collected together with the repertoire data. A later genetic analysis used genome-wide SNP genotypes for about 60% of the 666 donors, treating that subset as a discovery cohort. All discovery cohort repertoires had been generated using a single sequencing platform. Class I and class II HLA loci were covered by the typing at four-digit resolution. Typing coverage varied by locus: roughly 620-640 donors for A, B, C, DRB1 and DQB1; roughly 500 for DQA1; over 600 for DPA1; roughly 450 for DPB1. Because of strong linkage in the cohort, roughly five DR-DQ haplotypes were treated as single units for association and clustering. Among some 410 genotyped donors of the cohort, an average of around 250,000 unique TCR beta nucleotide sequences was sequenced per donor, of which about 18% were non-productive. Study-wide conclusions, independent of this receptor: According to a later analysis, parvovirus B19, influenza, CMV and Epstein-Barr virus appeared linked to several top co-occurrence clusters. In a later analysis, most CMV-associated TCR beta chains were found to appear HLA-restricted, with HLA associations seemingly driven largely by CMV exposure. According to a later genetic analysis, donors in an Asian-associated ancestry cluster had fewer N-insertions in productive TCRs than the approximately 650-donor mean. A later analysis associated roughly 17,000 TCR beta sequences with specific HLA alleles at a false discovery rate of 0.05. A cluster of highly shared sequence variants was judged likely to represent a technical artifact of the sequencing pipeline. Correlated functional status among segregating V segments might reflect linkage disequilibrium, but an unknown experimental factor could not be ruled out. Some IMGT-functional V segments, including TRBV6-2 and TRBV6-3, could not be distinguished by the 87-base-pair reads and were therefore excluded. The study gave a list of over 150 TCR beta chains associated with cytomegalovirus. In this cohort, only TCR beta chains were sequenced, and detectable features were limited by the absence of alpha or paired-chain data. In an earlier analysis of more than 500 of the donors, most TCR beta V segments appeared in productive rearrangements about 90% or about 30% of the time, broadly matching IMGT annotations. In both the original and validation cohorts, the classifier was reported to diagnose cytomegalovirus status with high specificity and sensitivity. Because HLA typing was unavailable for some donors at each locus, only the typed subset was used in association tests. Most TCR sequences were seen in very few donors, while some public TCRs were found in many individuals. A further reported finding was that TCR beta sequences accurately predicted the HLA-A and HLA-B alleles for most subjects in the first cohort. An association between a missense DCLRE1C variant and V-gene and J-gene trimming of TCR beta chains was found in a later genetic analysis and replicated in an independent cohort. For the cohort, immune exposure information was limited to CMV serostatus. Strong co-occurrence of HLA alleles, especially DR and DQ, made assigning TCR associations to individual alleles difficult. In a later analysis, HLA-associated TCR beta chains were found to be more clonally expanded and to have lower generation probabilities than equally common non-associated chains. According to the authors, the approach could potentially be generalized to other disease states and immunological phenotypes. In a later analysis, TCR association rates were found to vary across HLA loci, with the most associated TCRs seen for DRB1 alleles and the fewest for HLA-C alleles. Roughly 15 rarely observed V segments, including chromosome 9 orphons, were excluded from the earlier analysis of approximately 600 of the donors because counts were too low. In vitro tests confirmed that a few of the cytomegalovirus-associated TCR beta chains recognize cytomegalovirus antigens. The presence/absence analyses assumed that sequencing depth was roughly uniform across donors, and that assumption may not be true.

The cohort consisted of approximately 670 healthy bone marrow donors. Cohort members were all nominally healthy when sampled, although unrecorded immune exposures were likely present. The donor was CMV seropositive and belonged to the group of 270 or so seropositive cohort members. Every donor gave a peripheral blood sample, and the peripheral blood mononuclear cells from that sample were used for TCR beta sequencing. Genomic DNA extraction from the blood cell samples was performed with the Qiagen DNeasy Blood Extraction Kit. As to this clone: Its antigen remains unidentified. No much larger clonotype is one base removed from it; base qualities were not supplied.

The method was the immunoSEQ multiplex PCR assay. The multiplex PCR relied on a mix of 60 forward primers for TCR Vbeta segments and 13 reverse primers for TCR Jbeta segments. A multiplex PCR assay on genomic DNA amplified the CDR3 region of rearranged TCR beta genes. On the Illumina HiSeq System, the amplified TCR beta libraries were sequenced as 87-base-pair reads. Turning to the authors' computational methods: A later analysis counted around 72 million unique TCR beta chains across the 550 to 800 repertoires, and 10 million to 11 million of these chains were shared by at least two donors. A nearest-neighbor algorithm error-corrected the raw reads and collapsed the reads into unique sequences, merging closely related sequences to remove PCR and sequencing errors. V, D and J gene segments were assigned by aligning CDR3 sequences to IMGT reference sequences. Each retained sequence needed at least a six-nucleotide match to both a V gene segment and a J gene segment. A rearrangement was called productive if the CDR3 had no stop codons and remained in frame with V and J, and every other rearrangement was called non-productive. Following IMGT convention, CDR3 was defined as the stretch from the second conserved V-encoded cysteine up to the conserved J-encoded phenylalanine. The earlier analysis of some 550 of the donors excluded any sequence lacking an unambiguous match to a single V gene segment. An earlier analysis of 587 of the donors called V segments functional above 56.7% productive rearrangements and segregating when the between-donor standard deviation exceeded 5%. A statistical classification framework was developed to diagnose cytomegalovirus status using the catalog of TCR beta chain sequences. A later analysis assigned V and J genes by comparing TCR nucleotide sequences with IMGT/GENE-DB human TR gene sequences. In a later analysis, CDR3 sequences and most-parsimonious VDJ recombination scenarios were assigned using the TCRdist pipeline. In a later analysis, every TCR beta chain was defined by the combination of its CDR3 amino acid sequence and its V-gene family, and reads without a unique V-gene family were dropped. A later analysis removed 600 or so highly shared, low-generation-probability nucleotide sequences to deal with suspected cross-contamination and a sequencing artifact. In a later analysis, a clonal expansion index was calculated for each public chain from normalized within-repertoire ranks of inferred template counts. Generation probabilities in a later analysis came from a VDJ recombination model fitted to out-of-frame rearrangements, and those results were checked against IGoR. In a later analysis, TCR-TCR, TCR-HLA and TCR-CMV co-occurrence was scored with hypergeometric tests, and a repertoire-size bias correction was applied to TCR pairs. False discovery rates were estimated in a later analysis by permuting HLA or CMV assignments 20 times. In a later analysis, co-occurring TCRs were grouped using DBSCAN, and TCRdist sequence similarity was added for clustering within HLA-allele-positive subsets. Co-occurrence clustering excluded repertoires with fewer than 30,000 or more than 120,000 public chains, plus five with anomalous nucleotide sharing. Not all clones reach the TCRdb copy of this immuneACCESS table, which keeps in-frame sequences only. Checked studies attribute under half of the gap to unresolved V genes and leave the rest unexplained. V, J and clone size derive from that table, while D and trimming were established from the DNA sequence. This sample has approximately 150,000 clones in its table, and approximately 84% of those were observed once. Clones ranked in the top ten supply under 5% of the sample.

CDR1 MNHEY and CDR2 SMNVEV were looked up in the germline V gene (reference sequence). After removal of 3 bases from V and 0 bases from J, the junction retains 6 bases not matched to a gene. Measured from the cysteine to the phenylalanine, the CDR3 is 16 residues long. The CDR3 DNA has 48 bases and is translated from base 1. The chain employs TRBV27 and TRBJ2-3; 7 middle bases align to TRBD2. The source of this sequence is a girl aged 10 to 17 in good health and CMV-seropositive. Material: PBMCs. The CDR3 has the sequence CASSFGGFTSTDTQYF. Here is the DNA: TGTGCCAGCAGTTTCGGGGGGTTTACTAGCACAGATACGCAGTATTTT.